This note documents a single T cell receptor (beta chain) sequence. Its antigen is unknown. Germline CDR1 reads LNHDA; CDR2 reads SQIVND (reference sequence). V lost 7 bases to trimming and J lost 0 bases; unmatched junction nucleotides: 21. CDR3 length equals 20 residues. This specimen belongs to a study of cytomegalovirus exposure and HLA in healthy donors. Study-level findings and limits: Researchers counted around 150 TCR beta chains as cytomegalovirus-associated. TRBV6-2, TRBV6-3 and other indistinguishable V segments were excluded. Among the CMV-associated chains, a few were confirmed in vitro as specific for CMV antigens.

Healthy individuals who donated bone marrow served as the donors. Amplification used 60 Vbeta primers and 13 Jbeta primers. The protocol was immunoSEQ multiplex PCR, while the TCRdb copy is restricted to in-frame clones and leaves out a portion. The repertoire shows about 150,000 clones; the top ten hold around 1.5%. This chain uses TRBV19 with TRBJ2-3; TRBD2 agrees at 8 bases. The sequence was obtained from a woman in her 50s in good health and CMV-seronegative. The sample was PBMCs. CDR3 sequence: CASNAPILPAGGPSTDTQYF. As DNA, the CDR3 is TGTGCCAGTAATGCCCCCATCCTCCCTGCGGGAGGCCCTAGCACAGATACGCAGTATTTT.